These 10 T cell receptor beta chains share one sample of origin, sequenced in a study of Graves' ophthalmopathy and Graves' hyperthyroidism. As the template, RNA transcripts were used to amplify TCR beta CDR3 regions. The library came from an HTBI-primed first-round RT-PCR and a second-round multiplex PCR. TCRdb fed the multiplex PCR reads into MiXCR, producing one record per CDR3 protein. Among 1 million to 1.3 million distinct CDR3 sequences listed, roughly 35% were seen once. The sequencing input was peripheral blood or thyroid tissue (not recorded which). The source is an adult man with Graves' hyperthyroidism.

This chain joins TRBV2 and TRBJ2-5, with 12 bases identical to TRBD2. From germline, CDR1 is SNHLY and CDR2 FYNNEI. The J segment lost 2 bases and the V segment lost 9 bases, leaving 4 bases of the junction unmatched. The CDR3 covers 14 residues. The CDR3 DNA is TGTGCCAGTGGGACTAGCGGGCCTCAAGAGACCCAGTACTTC. Translated, it gives CASGTSGPQETQYF.

The sample holds a few counts of this clonotype. The chain uses TRBV6-5 and TRBJ2-5; the D gene is possibly TRBD1 (6 bases). The CDR3 consists of 19 residues. CDR1 and CDR2 from the germline V gene are MNHEY and SVGAGI. The V gene lost 6 bases and the J gene lost 2 bases, with 28 bases spanning the gap. For the CDR3, the DNA is TGTGCCAGCAGCCCGGTCGTTGCTGGGGGCGACGCCCTTCAAGAGACCCAGTACTTC. Translation gives CASSPVVAGGDALQETQYF.

This clonotype was counted many times. The chain is built from TRBV20-1 and TRBJ1-2; TRBD1 might be the D (5 bases). The germline gives CDR1 DFQATT, CDR2 SNEGSKA (reference sequence). Trimming removed 1 base from V and 6 bases from J, with 15 bases in between. The CDR3 is made up of 14 amino acids. The CDR3 here is CSARVGREGHGYTF. CDR3 in DNA: TGCAGTGCTAGAGTGGGCAGGGAGGGGCATGGCTACACCTTC.

The gene calls are TRBV15 and TRBJ1-2; 11 nucleotides line up with TRBD1. Looked up from germline, CDR1 is LNHNV and CDR2 is YYDKDF (reference sequence). V was pared by 5 bases and J by 1 base, with 3 bases of the junction left unmatched. This CDR3 has 15 amino acids. The CDR3, as DNA: TGTGCCACCAGCCCCGGGACAGGGGGTAACTATGGCTACACCTTC. Translating it yields CATSPGTGGNYGYTF.

This clonotype was detected a few times. The J gene is TRBJ1-5, the V gene TRBV5-1; D is ambiguous. CDR3 length equals 15 residues. Per germline, CDR1 SGHRS and CDR2 YFSETQ. V lost 4 bases to trimming and J lost 5 bases, with 16 bases between them. The CDR3 nucleotides are TGCGCCAGCAGCCCTGACCCCGAGGCCCATCAGCCCCAGCATTTT. Residues: CASSPDPEAHQPQHF.

This clonotype showed up many times. CDR3 bases: TGTGCCAGTAGTATGAGAGGGATGTCGACCACCGGGGAGCTGTTTTTT. Translating it yields CASSMRGMSTTGELFF. The chain joins TRBV19 to TRBJ2-2; D possibly corresponds to TRBD2 (5 bases). The germline gives CDR1 LNHDA, CDR2 SQIVND (reference sequence). The length of the CDR3 is 16 residues. V lost 3 bases, J lost 4 bases, and 15 bases lay in between.

The rearrangement uses TRBV7-2 and TRBJ1-4; D may be TRBD1 (5 bases). The V and J ends lost 3 bases and 5 bases respectively, with 13 bases between them. CDR1 and CDR2 from the germline V gene are SGHTA and FQGNSA. There are 15 residues in the CDR3. This CDR3 is CASSLQGVRNEKLFF. DNA of the CDR3: TGTGCCAGCAGCTTGCAAGGGGTCAGGAATGAAAAACTGTTTTTT.

Turning to this clonotype: This may be a read error: a much more frequent sequence differs by one nucleotide. The chain combines TRBV10-3 with TRBJ2-7; TRBD1 matches at 8 bases. Trimming at V came to 2 bases and at J to 4 bases, leaving 7 bases not matched to a gene. Germline V gene lookup returns CDR1 ENHRY and CDR2 SYGVKD. The CDR3 is made up of 15 amino acids. Here the CDR3 reads CAISEPGQEVYEQYF. The CDR3, as DNA: TGTGCCATCAGTGAGCCGGGACAGGAGGTGTACGAGCAGTACTTC.

At least ten counts were recorded for this clonotype. The rearrangement uses TRBV11-2 and TRBJ1-2; possibly TRBD1 for D (6 bases). V shed 5 bases and J shed 0 bases, with 13 bases lying between them. The germline V gene encodes CDR1 SGHAT and CDR2 FQNNGV. The CDR3 spans 15 residues. This chain's CDR3 is CASSPRGGPNYGYTF. The DNA of the CDR3 is TGTGCCAGCAGCCCGCGGGGGGGGCCTAACTATGGCTACACCTTC.

V and J are TRBV29-1 and TRBJ2-7; a weak D match, TRBD1 (5 bases). The ends were cut back, 3 bases at V and 6 bases at J, with 15 bases in the middle. Per the germline V gene, CDR1 is SQVTM and CDR2 is ANQGSEA. The CDR3 is made up of 13 amino acids. CDR3 protein: CSVDRHRPGEQYF. The CDR3 DNA reads TGCAGCGTTGATAGGCACAGGCCGGGCGAGCAGTACTTC.